The TCR beta chain under discussion was sequenced for a study of shared clonotypes between healthy human individuals. TCRdb's table, derived via immunoSEQ multiplex PCR, lists solely in-frame clones and lacks some. Of 950,000 to 1,200,000 clones in the sample, 70% to 85% are singletons; the top ten hold roughly 0.9%. This receptor was obtained from a man between 18 and 35 years old in good health. Some clones in this sample may be carry-over from other donors' samples. Input material: memory CD4+ T cells from PBMCs. As to subset: CD45RA-negative fraction.

Here the CDR3 DNA reads TGTGCCAGCAGGCCCTCCGGGGGCGGCTACACCTTC. It codes for CASRPSGGGYTF. The rearrangement links TRBV6-5 to TRBJ1-2, with D maybe TRBD1 (6 bases). The CDR3 spans 12 residues. The germline V gene encodes CDR1 MNHEY and CDR2 SVGAGI. The germline V and J ends were trimmed by 6 bases and 8 bases, with 13 bases remaining between them.